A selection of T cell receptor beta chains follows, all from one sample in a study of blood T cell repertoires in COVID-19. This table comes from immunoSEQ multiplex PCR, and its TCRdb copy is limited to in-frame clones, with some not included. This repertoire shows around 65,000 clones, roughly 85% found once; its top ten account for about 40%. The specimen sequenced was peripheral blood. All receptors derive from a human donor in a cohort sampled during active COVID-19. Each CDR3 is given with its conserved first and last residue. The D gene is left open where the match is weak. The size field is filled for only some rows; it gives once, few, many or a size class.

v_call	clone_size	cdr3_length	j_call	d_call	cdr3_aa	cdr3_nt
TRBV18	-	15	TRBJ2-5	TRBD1	CASSPGRDRVETQYF	TGTGCCAGCTCACCAGGACGGGACAGGGTAGAGACCCAGTACTTC
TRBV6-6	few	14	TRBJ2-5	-	CASSLPGAGETQYF	TGTGCCAGCAGTCTGCCAGGGGCTGGAGAGACCCAGTACTTC
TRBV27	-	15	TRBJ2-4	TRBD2	CASKSGGAAQDIQYF	TGTGCCAGCAAATCGGGGGGGGCCGCGCAGGACATTCAGTACTTC
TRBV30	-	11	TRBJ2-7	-	CAWSVAVVKYF	TGTGCCTGGAGTGTAGCCGTGGTCAAGTACTTC
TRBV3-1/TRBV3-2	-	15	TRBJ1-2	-	CASSQERGSRYGYTF	TGTGCCAGCAGCCAAGAGAGAGGGTCTCGCTATGGCTACACCTTC
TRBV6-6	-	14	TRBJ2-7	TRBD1	CASSYEGAAYEQYF	TGTGCCAGCAGTTACGAGGGGGCGGCCTACGAGCAGTACTTC
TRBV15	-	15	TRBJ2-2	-	CATSRDRGTTGELFF	TGTGCCACCAGCAGAGATCGAGGAACCACCGGGGAGCTGTTTTTT
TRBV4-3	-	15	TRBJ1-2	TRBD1	CASSQESTGGLGYTF	TGCGCCAGCAGCCAAGAATCGACAGGGGGCCTGGGCTACACCTTC
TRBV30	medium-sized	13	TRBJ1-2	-	CAREGDANYGYTF	TGTGCCCGGGAAGGGGATGCAAACTATGGCTACACCTTC
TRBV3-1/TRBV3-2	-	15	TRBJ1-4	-	CASSRGLDSGEKLFF	TGTGCCAGCAGCCGAGGCCTTGATTCGGGTGAAAAACTGTTTTTT
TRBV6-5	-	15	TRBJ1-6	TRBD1	CASSSPTGGGSPLHF	TGTGCCAGCAGTTCCCCGACAGGGGGCGGTTCACCCCTCCACTTT
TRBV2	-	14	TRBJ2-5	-	CASSERGIRETQYF	TGTGCCAGCAGTGAAAGGGGAATCCGGGAGACCCAGTACTTC
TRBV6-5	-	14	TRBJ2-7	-	CASSYREWSYEQYF	TGTGCCAGCAGTTACAGGGAGTGGTCCTACGAGCAGTACTTC
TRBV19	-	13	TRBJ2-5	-	CASNSRAQETQYF	TGTGCCAGTAATTCGAGGGCTCAGGAGACCCAGTACTTC
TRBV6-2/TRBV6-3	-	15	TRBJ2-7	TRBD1	CASSDRGPEIYEQYF	TGTGCCAGCAGCGACAGGGGGCCGGAGATTTACGAGCAGTACTTC
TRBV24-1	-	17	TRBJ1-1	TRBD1	CATSDSSTGGSNTEAFF	TGTGCCACCAGTGATTCCTCTACAGGGGGCTCGAACACTGAAGCTTTCTTT
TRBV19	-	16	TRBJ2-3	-	CASSESQGSRADTQYF	TGTGCCAGTAGTGAGTCGCAGGGGAGTCGCGCAGATACGCAGTATTTT
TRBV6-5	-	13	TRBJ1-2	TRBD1	CASSSRDRYGYTF	TGTGCCAGCAGTTCCCGGGACAGATATGGCTACACCTTC
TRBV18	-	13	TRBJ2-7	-	CASSLGVEDEQYF	TGTGCCAGCTCACTCGGGGTGGAAGACGAGCAGTACTTC
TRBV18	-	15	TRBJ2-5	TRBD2	CASSPPSGRGETQYF	TGTGCCAGCTCACCACCTAGCGGGCGCGGGGAGACCCAGTACTTC
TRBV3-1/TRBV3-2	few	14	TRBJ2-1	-	CASNHRAVHNEQFF	TGTGCCAGCAACCACAGGGCTGTCCACAATGAGCAGTTCTTC
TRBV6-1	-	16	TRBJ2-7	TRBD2	CASSDAGGTEAYEQYF	TGTGCCAGCAGTGACGCGGGGGGGACAGAAGCCTACGAGCAGTACTTC
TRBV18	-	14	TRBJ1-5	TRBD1	CASSSLQGDQPQHF	TGTGCCAGCTCATCTCTACAGGGGGATCAGCCCCAGCATTTT
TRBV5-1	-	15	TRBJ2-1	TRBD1	CASSLVVTGANEQFF	TGCGCCAGCAGCTTGGTTGTGACAGGGGCCAATGAGCAGTTCTTC
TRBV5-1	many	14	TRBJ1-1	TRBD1	CASSPIAGGTEAFF	TGCGCCAGCAGCCCGATAGCAGGGGGTACTGAAGCTTTCTTT
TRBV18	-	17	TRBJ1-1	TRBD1	CASSKTGVTSMNTEAFF	TGTGCCAGCTCAAAGACAGGGGTAACGTCCATGAACACTGAAGCTTTCTTT
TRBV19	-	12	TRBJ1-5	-	CASSELNQPQHF	TGTGCCAGTAGTGAGCTAAATCAGCCCCAGCATTTT